The sequence of this T cell receptor (beta chain) was determined in a study of spatial heterogeneity in lung cancer. Study as a whole: Alpha-chain sequences were consistently detected less often than beta-chain sequences.

Noted time point: blood at routine non-recurrence follow-up after resection. This clonotype showed up many times. V was pared by 3 bases and J by 5 bases, with 7 bases between. Germline CDR1 and CDR2: MDHEN and SYDVKM. The CDR3 has 12 residues. TCRdb fed the 5' RACE reads into MiXCR, producing one record per CDR3 protein. The sample records about 9,200 distinct CDR3 sequences, around 23% being singletons. This receptor was obtained from a male donor with early-stage non-small cell lung cancer. Sequences were derived from PBMCs, sampled at follow-up. The chain links TRBV28 to TRBJ2-5; D is ambiguous. CDR3 sequence reads: CASSFGRETQYF. CDR3 nucleotide sequence: TGTGCCAGCAGTTTTGGCCGGGAGACCCAGTACTTC.